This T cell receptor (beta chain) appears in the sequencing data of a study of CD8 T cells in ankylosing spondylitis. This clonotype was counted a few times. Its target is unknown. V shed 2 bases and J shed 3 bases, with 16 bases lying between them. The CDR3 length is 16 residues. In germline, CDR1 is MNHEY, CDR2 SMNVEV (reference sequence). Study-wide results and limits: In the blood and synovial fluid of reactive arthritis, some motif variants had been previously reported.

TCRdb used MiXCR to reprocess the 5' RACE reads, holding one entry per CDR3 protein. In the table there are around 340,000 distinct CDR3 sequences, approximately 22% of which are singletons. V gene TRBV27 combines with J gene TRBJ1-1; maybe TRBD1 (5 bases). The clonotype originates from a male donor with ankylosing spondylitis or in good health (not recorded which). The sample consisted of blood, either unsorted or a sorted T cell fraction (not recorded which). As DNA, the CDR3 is TGTGCCAGCAGTTTACGGGCAGGGTGGGTCGACACTGAAGCTTTCTTT. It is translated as CASSLRAGWVDTEAFF.